This is a list of T cell receptor beta chains from one sample in a study of blood T cell repertoires in COVID-19. Measured with immunoSEQ multiplex PCR; TCRdb has only the in-frame clones, and not every one. The sample has about 400,000 clones, about 88% seen once. Sequenced sample: PBMCs or T cells enriched from blood (not recorded which). The source is a woman in her thirties who had recovered from COVID-19. Each CDR3 is given with its conserved first and last residue. A D gene is named only where the DNA matches it firmly. Not every row has a clone size; where given, it reads once, few, many or a size class.

v_call,clone_size,j_call,d_call,cdr3_nt,cdr3_aa
TRBV5-1,.,TRBJ2-3,TRBD1,TGCGCCAGCAGCTTGGCCCCCAGGACAGGGGGCGGGGATACGCAGTATTTT,CASSLAPRTGGGDTQYF
TRBV7-2,few,TRBJ2-1,TRBD2,TGTGCCAGCAGCTCAGGTAGCGGGAGCGGCGGAGAGCAGTTCTTC,CASSSGSGSGGEQFF
TRBV23-1,few,TRBJ1-3,.,TGCGCCAGCAGTCATGTCCCGTTCAGCTCTGGAAACACCATATATTTT,CASSHVPFSSGNTIYF
TRBV19,.,TRBJ1-5,.,TGTGCCAGTAGTCTGTCTTATAGCAATCAGCCCCAGCATTTT,CASSLSYSNQPQHF
TRBV6-5,.,TRBJ2-2,TRBD2,TGTGCCAGCAGTAAACTAGCGGGTGGAACCGGGGAGCTGTTTTTT,CASSKLAGGTGELFF
TRBV4-2,once,TRBJ1-1,.,TGTGCCAGCAGCCAAGATCTGGTAGACAGGGAAGCTTTCTTT,CASSQDLVDREAFF
TRBV14,once,TRBJ1-6,.,TGTGCCAGCAGGCCAAGATCCGGCAGGACAAATTCACCCCTCCACTTT,CASRPRSGRTNSPLHF
TRBV11-2,.,TRBJ2-2,.,TGTGCCAGCAGGGGGTGGGGCAAGGCCGGGGAGCTGTTTTTT,CASRGWGKAGELFF
TRBV23-1,.,TRBJ1-5,.,TGCGCCAGCAGTCGCCCCGACAGGTTAGGTCAGCCCCAGCATTTT,CASSRPDRLGQPQHF
TRBV5-1,few,TRBJ2-7,TRBD1,TGCGCCAGCAGCGCCACCTTGGGACAGGGAAGCTACGAGCAGTACTTC,CASSATLGQGSYEQYF
TRBV5-8,.,TRBJ2-2,TRBD2,TGTGCCAGCGGGGCGCGGGGGACCACCGGGGAGCTGTTTTTT,CASGARGTTGELFF
TRBV7-9,.,TRBJ1-2,TRBD1,TGTGCCAGCAGCTCGCCCCGGGACAGACCATTCTATGGCTACACCTTC,CASSSPRDRPFYGYTF
TRBV19,.,TRBJ1-4,.,TGTGCCAGCCAAAAGGGAGGGGGACATAATGAAAAACTGTTTTTT,CASQKGGGHNEKLFF
TRBV7-9,.,TRBJ2-3,.,TGTGCCAGCAGGGGGCGACTCACCACAGATACGCAGTATTTT,CASRGRLTTDTQYF
TRBV6-5,.,TRBJ1-5,.,TGTGCCAGCATGTGGGGAGACAATCAGCCCCAGCATTTT,CASMWGDNQPQHF
TRBV7-9,few,TRBJ1-5,TRBD1,TGTGCCAGCAGCTTAGGACAGGGAGGACAGCCCCAGCATTTT,CASSLGQGGQPQHF
TRBV11-3,.,TRBJ2-3,TRBD1,TGTGCCAGCAGCATCCCAAGGGGGCCAACAGATACGCAGTATTTT,CASSIPRGPTDTQYF
TRBV11-2,.,TRBJ1-5,.,TGTGCCAGCAGCCTTTTGAGCAATCAGCCCCAGCATTTT,CASSLLSNQPQHF
TRBV10-2,.,TRBJ1-2,.,TGCGCCAGCAGTGAGAAAGAAACCCCTCTAAGCTATGGCTACACCTTC,CASSEKETPLSYGYTF
TRBV7-9,.,TRBJ2-6,TRBD2,TGTGCCAGCAGCCCCGGACTAGCGGGGGGGCCTGGGGCCAACGTCCTGACTTTC,CASSPGLAGGPGANVLTF
TRBV5-4,.,TRBJ1-6,TRBD1,TGTGCCAGCAGCTGGGGACAGCCGACCAATTCACCCCTCCACTTT,CASSWGQPTNSPLHF
TRBV28,.,TRBJ1-1,.,TGTGCCAGCAGTTCCACGGCAGGGGCGGGCACTGAAGCTTTCTTT,CASSSTAGAGTEAFF
TRBV5-1,.,TRBJ1-3,.,TGCGCCAGCAGCTTGACAGGGTACGGAAACACCATATATTTT,CASSLTGYGNTIYF
TRBV6-5,.,TRBJ2-1,TRBD2,TGTGCCGCCCAGACTAGCGGGAGGGCCGAGTTCTTC,CAAQTSGRAEFF
TRBV7-8,once,TRBJ2-1,TRBD2,TGTGCCAGCAGCTTACTAGCGGGGGGGCCGGGTGAGCAGTTCTTC,CASSLLAGGPGEQFF
TRBV30,.,TRBJ1-1,.,TGTGCCTGGAGTGTACAGGGCGTAGCTTTGAACACTGAAGCTTTCTTT,CAWSVQGVALNTEAFF
TRBV7-9,.,TRBJ2-1,.,TGTGCCAGCAGCTTATTAGGGAGGAAAAACAATGAGCAGTTCTTC,CASSLLGRKNNEQFF
TRBV27,.,TRBJ2-7,.,TGTGCCAGCAGTTTTGGCGGAGCATCCTACGAGCAGTACTTC,CASSFGGASYEQYF
TRBV21-1,.,TRBJ2-1,.,TGTGCCAGCAGCAAAGGCCTAGCGGAAATGTACAATGAGCAGTTCTTC,CASSKGLAEMYNEQFF
TRBV7-2,.,TRBJ2-3,.,TGTGCCAGCAGCTTAAGCCCAGTAGGGGGGGCTGATACGCAGTATTTT,CASSLSPVGGADTQYF
TRBV28,few,TRBJ2-2,TRBD2,TGTGCCAGCAGCGGGACTAGCGGGAGTAGCGGGGAGCTGTTTTTT,CASSGTSGSSGELFF
TRBV30,.,TRBJ1-1,.,TGTGCCTGGAGCGTTACGACAGGGAACACTGAAGCTTTCTTT,CAWSVTTGNTEAFF
TRBV3-1/TRBV3-2,.,TRBJ2-3,TRBD2,TGTGCCAGCAGTCGGGCTAGCGGGACAGATACGCAGTATTTT,CASSRASGTDTQYF
TRBV15,few,TRBJ1-2,.,TGTGCCACCAGCAGAGAGGTGGGCGGCTACACCTTC,CATSREVGGYTF
TRBV19,.,TRBJ1-1,TRBD1,TGTGCCAGTACCTTTGACAGGGTCACTGAAGCTTTCTTT,CASTFDRVTEAFF
TRBV11-3,.,TRBJ1-1,.,TGTGCCAGCAGCTTTCAGGGCGGGGACACTGAAGCTTTCTTT,CASSFQGGDTEAFF
TRBV6-5,.,TRBJ1-1,.,TGTGCCACCTCACACTTAGAGGACACTGAAGCTTTCTTT,CATSHLEDTEAFF
TRBV18,.,TRBJ2-1,TRBD2,TGTGCCAGCTCACCGACTAGCGCCAACAATGAGCAGTTCTTC,CASSPTSANNEQFF
TRBV5-6,.,TRBJ1-6,.,TGTGCCAGCAGCTGGCGTGGGGGCTTCGGATCACCCCTCCACTTT,CASSWRGGFGSPLHF
TRBV28,.,TRBJ1-5,.,TGTGCCAGCAGTCCCTGGCAGGGGTATCAGCCCCAGCATTTT,CASSPWQGYQPQHF
TRBV5-1,.,TRBJ1-2,TRBD1,TGCGCCAGCAGCTTGGAGGGACAGCTTGGCGGGGGCTACACCTTC,CASSLEGQLGGGYTF
TRBV6-6,.,TRBJ1-5,TRBD1,TGTGCCAGCAGCTCTCGGACAGGGACTCAAACGGGAGGCAATCAGCCCCAGCATTTT,CASSSRTGTQTGGNQPQHF
TRBV7-2,.,TRBJ1-6,.,TGTGCCAGCAGCTTACAGGGACTGGACTCACCCCTCCACTTT,CASSLQGLDSPLHF
TRBV12-3/TRBV12-4,.,TRBJ2-5,.,TGTGCCAGCAGACCGACAGGAGGAGAGACCCAGTACTTC,CASRPTGGETQYF
TRBV5-1,.,TRBJ1-1,TRBD1,TGCGCCAGCAGCCAAGAACACAGGGGTGGAACTGAAGCTTTCTTT,CASSQEHRGGTEAFF
TRBV2,once,TRBJ1-6,.,TGTGCCAGCAGTCCGCCGGGTTCACCCCTCCACTTT,CASSPPGSPLHF
TRBV2,few,TRBJ1-1,.,TGTGCCAGCAGACGAGCAGGGAACACTGAAGCTTTCTTT,CASRRAGNTEAFF
TRBV7-9,.,TRBJ1-1,.,TGTGCCAGCAGCCGTCAAGGGAGGGAGCCAGAAGCTTTCTTT,CASSRQGREPEAFF
TRBV5-1,few,TRBJ2-1,.,TGCGCCAGCAGCACCGCCCCGGGACACGCCAACAATGAGCAGTTCTTC,CASSTAPGHANNEQFF
TRBV11-3,.,TRBJ2-2,TRBD2,TGTGCCAGCAGCTTGCTAGCGGGAGGAGGTACCGGGGAGCTGTTTTTT,CASSLLAGGGTGELFF
TRBV5-1,few,TRBJ2-5,.,TGCGCCAGCAGCTTCTCACAGGGCATAGAGACCCAGTACTTC,CASSFSQGIETQYF
TRBV2,.,TRBJ1-5,.,TGTGCCAGCACCTCAACAGGCGTCAATCAGCCCCAGCATTTT,CASTSTGVNQPQHF
TRBV7-9,.,TRBJ1-5,TRBD1,TGTGCCAGCAGCCCTGACAGGGCAAGTCAGCCCCAGCATTTT,CASSPDRASQPQHF